These 6 T cell receptor beta chains were all obtained from the same sample, sequenced in a study of blood T cells in healthy people across ages (dated by TCRdb to about 2015). The library was prepared using 5' RACE. For sequencing, an Illumina HiSeq 2500 was employed. A second PCR of about 6 to 12 cycles was run with a J-beta primer mix and a sample-barcoded 5' primer. TCRdb reworked the public reads: Q25 trimming with fastp, MiXCR clone assembly, productive beta chains retained. Records with the same CDR3 protein are collapsed into one entry carrying the most frequent genes and DNA. In this sample the table shows approximately 790,000 distinct CDR3 sequences, less than 80% of which occur a single time. The ten largest clones represent about 30% of the sample. What was sequenced was blood. These receptors all come from a man aged 30-40 years in good health.

This chain joins TRBV7-2 and TRBJ2-7, with D maybe TRBD2 (7 bases). Trimming took off 2 bases at V and 6 bases at J, with 11 bases between the two ends. This CDR3 is built from 13 residues. Germline lookup yields CDR1 SGHTA and CDR2 FQGNSA. As DNA, the CDR3 is TGTGCCAGCAGCTTAAACGGGGGGCGCGAGCAGTACTTC. Amino acid sequence: CASSLNGGREQYF.

This chain uses TRBV29-1 with TRBJ2-7; TRBD2 aligns across 8 bases. The germline gives CDR1 SQVTM, CDR2 ANQGSEA. This CDR3 has 13 residues. V lost 7 bases to trimming and J lost 2 bases; unmatched junction nucleotides: 7. The CDR3 DNA reads TGCAGCGGGGCAGCGGGGGCCGCCTACGAGCAGTACTTC. Protein sequence: CSGAAGAAYEQYF.

This rearrangement joins TRBV4-3 to TRBJ2-3; 8 bases line up with TRBD2. This CDR3 has 16 amino acids. The V segment lost 0 bases and the J segment 3 bases; nucleotides outside the gene matches: 5. CDR1 and CDR2 from the germline V gene are LGHNA and YSLEER. CDR3 region: CASSQELGGGTDTQYF. In DNA form, the CDR3 reads TGCGCCAGCAGCCAAGAATTGGGCGGGGGGACAGATACGCAGTATTTT.

The chain is built from TRBV20-1 and TRBJ2-7; TRBD1 agrees at 8 bases. Germline V CDR1 and CDR2: DFQATT, SNEGSKA (reference sequence). There are 14 residues in the CDR3. J lost 2 bases, V lost 3 bases, and 6 bases had no gene match. The CDR3 bases are TGCAGTGCTAGGGGACAACAGGGGGCCTACGAGCAGTACTTC. Encoded protein: CSARGQQGAYEQYF.

This clonotype showed up just a few times. This chain connects TRBV7-9 to TRBJ2-4, with D perhaps matching TRBD1 (5 bases). The tail of the sequence fits TRBJ2-5 better, so the J call may be wrong. CDR3 length: 14 amino acids. From germline, CDR1 is SEHNR and CDR2 FQNEAQ (reference sequence). CDR3 amino acids: CASSLKARGETQYF. The CDR3 DNA reads TGTGCCAGCAGCTTAAAAGCTAGGGGAGAGACCCAGTACTTC.

This rearrangement joins TRBV20-1 to TRBJ1-1; 10 positions match TRBD1. The germline V gene has CDR1 DFQATT and CDR2 SNEGSKA (reference sequence). CDR3 size: 16 residues. V lost 0 bases and J lost 0; bases outside the gene matches: 4. CDR3 sequence (DNA): TGCAGTGCTAGAGATCCGACAGGGGGCATGAACACTGAAGCTTTCTTT. It codes for CSARDPTGGMNTEAFF.